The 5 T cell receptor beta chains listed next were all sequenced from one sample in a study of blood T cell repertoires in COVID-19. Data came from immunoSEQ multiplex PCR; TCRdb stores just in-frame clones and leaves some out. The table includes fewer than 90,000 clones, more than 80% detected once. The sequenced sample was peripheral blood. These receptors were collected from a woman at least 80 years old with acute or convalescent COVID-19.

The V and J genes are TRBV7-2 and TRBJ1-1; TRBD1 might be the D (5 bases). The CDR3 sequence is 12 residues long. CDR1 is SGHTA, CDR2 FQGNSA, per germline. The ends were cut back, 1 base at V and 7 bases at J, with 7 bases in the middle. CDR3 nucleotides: TGTGCCAGCAGCTTAGTAAGGGGTGAAGCTTTCTTT. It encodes CASSLVRGEAFF.

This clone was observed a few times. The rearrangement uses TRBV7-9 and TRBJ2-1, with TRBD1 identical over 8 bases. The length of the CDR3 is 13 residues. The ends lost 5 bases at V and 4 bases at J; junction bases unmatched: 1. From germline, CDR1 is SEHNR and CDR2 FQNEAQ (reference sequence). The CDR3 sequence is CASSHRGYNEQFF. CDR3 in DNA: TGTGCCAGCAGCCACAGGGGGTACAATGAGCAGTTCTTC. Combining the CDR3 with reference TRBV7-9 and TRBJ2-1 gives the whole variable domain DTGVSQNPRHKITKRGQNVTFRCDPISEHNRLYWYRQTLGQGPEFLTYFQNEAQLEKSRLLSDRFSAERPKGSFSTLEIQRTEQGDSAMYLCASSHRGYNEQFFGPGTRLTVL.

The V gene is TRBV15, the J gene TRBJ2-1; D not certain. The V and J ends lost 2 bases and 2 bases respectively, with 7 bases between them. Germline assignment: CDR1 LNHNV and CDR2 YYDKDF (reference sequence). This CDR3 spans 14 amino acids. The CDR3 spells CATSRQTTYNEQFF. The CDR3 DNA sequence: TGTGCCACCAGCAGACAAACTACCTACAATGAGCAGTTCTTC.

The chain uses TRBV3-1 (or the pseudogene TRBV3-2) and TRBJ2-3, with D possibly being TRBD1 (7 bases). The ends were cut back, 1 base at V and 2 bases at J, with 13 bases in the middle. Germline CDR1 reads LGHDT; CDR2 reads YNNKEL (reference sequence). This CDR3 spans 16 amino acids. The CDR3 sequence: CASSQGRGLNTDTQYF. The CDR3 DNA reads TGTGCCAGCAGCCAAGGGAGGGGGCTAAACACAGATACGCAGTATTTT.

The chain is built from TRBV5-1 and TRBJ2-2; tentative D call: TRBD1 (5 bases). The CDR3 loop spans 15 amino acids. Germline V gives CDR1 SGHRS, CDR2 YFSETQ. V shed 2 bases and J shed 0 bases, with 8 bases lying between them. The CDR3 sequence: CASSFGRANTGELFF. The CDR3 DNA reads TGCGCCAGCAGCTTCGGCAGGGCGAACACCGGGGAGCTGTTTTTT. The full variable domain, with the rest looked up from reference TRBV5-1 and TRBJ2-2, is KAGVTQTPRYLIKTRGQQVTLSCSPISGHRSVSWYQQTPGQGLQFLFEYFSETQRNKGNFPGRFSGRQFSNSRSEMNVSTLELGDSALYLCASSFGRANTGELFFGEGSRLTVL.